This T cell receptor (beta chain) was identified in a study of cytomegalovirus exposure and HLA in healthy donors. PCR was performed using 60 Vbeta and 13 Jbeta primers. Data came from immunoSEQ multiplex PCR; TCRdb stores just in-frame clones and leaves some out. This repertoire shows 150,000 to 200,000 clones, around 76% found once; its top ten account for around 2%. The CDR3 is 15 amino acids. CDR1 and CDR2 from the germline V gene are MNHNY and SVGAGI (reference sequence). The trim removed 5 bases at V and 4 bases at J, leaving 8 bases unmatched. This clone has just one count. What it binds is unknown. The study, taken as a whole, reports: Indistinguishability led to the exclusion of some V segments, TRBV6-2 and TRBV6-3 included. TCR beta sequences numbering under 20,000 were associated with HLA alleles at 0.05 false discovery rate in a later analysis.

The sequenced sample was PBMCs. The chain couples TRBV6-6 to TRBJ1-1, with TRBD1 identical over 9 bases. This clonotype originated in a woman in her thirties in good health and CMV-seropositive. As DNA, the CDR3 is TGTGCCAGCAGTGCATACAGGGGGCGAGGCACTGAAGCTTTCTTT. Encoded protein: CASSAYRGRGTEAFF.